Listed here are 10 T cell receptor beta chains from one sample, sequenced in a study of spatial heterogeneity in lung cancer. Their cognate antigens are unknown. MiXCR, run by TCRdb on the 5' RACE reads, gives a single entry per CDR3 protein. The sample shows some 10,000 distinct CDR3 sequences, roughly 6% of them seen only once. Time point: sample taken at primary tumor resection. Study-wide results and caveats: Tumors with more nonsynonymous mutations had more expanded intratumoral alpha and beta TCRs.

The source material was lung tumor tissue, sampled at surgery. The receptor source for this set is a male donor with early-stage non-small cell lung cancer.

This clonotype has just a few counts. The chain recombines TRBV6-5 with TRBJ2-3, with a possible D match to TRBD2 (6 bases). The germline CDR1 and CDR2 sequences are MNHEY and SVGAGI. The CDR3 runs 16 residues. Trimming shortened V by 6 bases and J by 7 bases, and 23 bases separated the two germline ends. Here the CDR3 reads CASSRSVLAEPNTQYF. CDR3 nucleotide sequence: TGTGCCAGCAGCCGATCCGTACTAGCCGAGCCTAATACGCAGTATTTT.

This clonotype was detected many times. The rearrangement uses TRBV29-1 and TRBJ1-1; 10 bases match TRBD1. Trimming removed 6 bases from V and 6 bases from J; junction bases left unmatched: 7. CDR1 is SQVTM, CDR2 ANQGSEA, per germline. The CDR3 is 13 amino acids. The CDR3 nucleotides read TGCAGCGTGAGGGGGACAGGGGATGCTGAAGCTTTCTTT. This translates into CSVRGTGDAEAFF. The full variable domain, completed using reference TRBV29-1 and TRBJ1-1, is SAVISQKPSRDICQRGTSLTIQCQVDSQVTMMFWYRQQPGQSLTLIATANQGSEATYESGFVIDKFPISRPNLTFSTLTVSNMSPEDSSIYLCSVRGTGDAEAFFGQGTRLTVV.

This clonotype was counted only a few times. The J gene is TRBJ2-5, the V gene TRBV27, with TRBD2 matching 15 bases. Germline trimming cut 4 bases from V and 4 bases from J; bases unmatched to any gene: 7. The CDR3 loop spans 17 amino acids. The germline V gene has CDR1 MNHEY and CDR2 SMNVEV (reference sequence). CDR3 in DNA: TGTGCCAGCAGTTCATCCCCGGGACTAGCGGGAGGAGAGACCCAGTACTTC. It translates to CASSSSPGLAGGETQYF.

This clonotype was recorded many times. The chain combines TRBV20-1 with TRBJ1-6, with 9 bases that match TRBD1. Trimming at V came to 1 base and at J to 19 bases, leaving 5 bases not matched to a gene. The germline CDR1 and CDR2 sequences are DFQATT and SNEGSKA (reference sequence). The CDR3 sequence is 11 residues long. CDR3 sequence: CSARADRGLHF. CDR3 in DNA: TGCAGTGCTAGAGCCGACAGGGGGTTGCACTTT.

This chain links TRBV3-1 with TRBJ2-2; TRBD2 might be the D (7 bases). V was cut by 6 bases and J by 0 bases, with 17 bases left in between. The CDR3 contains 17 residues. CDR1 and CDR2 (germline): LGHDT, YNNKEL (reference sequence). This CDR3 reads CASRSTGRGSNTGELFF. CDR3 nucleotides: TGTGCCAGCAGGTCCACAGGGCGGGGGTCGAACACCGGGGAGCTGTTTTTT.

There are a few counts of this clonotype. The V and J genes are TRBV30 and TRBJ2-3; D is ambiguous. Per the germline V gene, CDR1 is GTSNPN and CDR2 is SVGIG (reference sequence). Trimming took off 0 bases at V and 5 bases at J, with 6 bases between the two ends. The CDR3 contains 12 residues. The CDR3 loop is CAWSVHRDTQYF. CDR3 sequence (DNA): TGTGCCTGGAGTGTACATAGAGATACGCAGTATTTT. The full variable domain, its missing parts supplied by reference TRBV30 and TRBJ2-3, is SQTIHQWPATLVQPVGSPLSLECTVEGTSNPNLYWYRQAAGRGLQLLFYSVGIGQISSEVPQNLSASRPQDRQFILSSKKLLLSDSGFYLCAWSVHRDTQYFGPGTRLTVL.

V gene TRBV10-3 combines with J gene TRBJ1-2, with a tentative D call TRBD1 (6 bases). V was cut by 8 bases and J by 4 bases, with 17 bases left in between. The CDR3 is 14 amino acids. From germline, CDR1 is ENHRY and CDR2 SYGVKD. This CDR3 reads CAIGGTGPPYGYTF. CDR3 bases: TGTGCCATCGGGGGTACAGGGCCGCCCTATGGCTACACCTTC.

This clonotype was seen ten or more times. J is TRBJ2-3 and V is TRBV6-4; 8 bases map to TRBD2. The CDR3 totals 15 residues. Per germline, CDR1 MRHNA and CDR2 SNTAGT. V was clipped by 2 bases and J by 6 bases; unmatched bases: 7. CDR3 in amino acids: CASSDGRGETDTQYF. The CDR3 region has the DNA TGTGCCAGCAGTGACGGGCGGGGGGAGACCGATACGCAGTATTTT.

This clonotype has a count of ten or more. This CDR3 reads CASSQEQGSGNEKLFF. The CDR3 DNA is TGCGCCAGCAGCCAAGAGCAGGGGTCCGGAAATGAAAAACTGTTTTTT. The chain employs TRBV4-3 and TRBJ1-4; D is possibly TRBD1 (6 bases). This CDR3 is built from 16 residues. Trimming took off 0 bases at V and 5 bases at J, with 13 bases between the two ends. Germline assignment: CDR1 LGHNA and CDR2 YSLEER.

The table lists this clonotype with a few counts. The V call is TRBV7-9, the J call TRBJ2-1; 10 positions match TRBD2. J gave up 6 bases and V 6 bases, and 8 bases lay outside the gene matches. The length of the CDR3 is 15 residues. Germline loops: CDR1 SEHNR, CDR2 FQNEAQ (reference sequence). The CDR3 sequence: CASRPTSGVGNEQFF. CDR3 in DNA: TGTGCCAGCAGGCCCACTAGCGGGGTGGGCAATGAGCAGTTCTTC.